The 3 T cell receptor beta chains below were found in one sample sequenced in a study of blood T cell repertoires in COVID-19. Sequenced by immunoSEQ multiplex PCR; TCRdb stores in-frame clones only, minus some. The top ten hold 2.8% of the sample, which has fewer than 350,000 clones, approximately 90% seen once. The sample taken for sequencing was PBMCs or T cells enriched from blood (not recorded which). The source is a man aged 35 to 55 who had been exposed to COVID-19.

The chain combines TRBV4-1 with TRBJ2-7, with a weak D call TRBD1 (6 bases). Trimming removed 4 bases from V and 2 bases from J, with 15 bases in between. Germline loops: CDR1 MGHRA, CDR2 YSYEKL. CDR3 length: 15 residues. CDR3 sequence (DNA): TGCGCCAGCAGCCCCGAGGAACAGGGAACCTACGAGCAGTACTTC. Translated, it gives CASSPEEQGTYEQYF.

CDR3 nucleotides: TGTGCCACAATGGACAGGGGTTATTCACCCCTCCACTTT. Amino acids: CATMDRGYSPLHF. V usage is TRBV28 and J usage is TRBJ1-6; TRBD1 aligns across 9 bases. Trimming cost V 10 bases and J 8 bases; bases outside gene matches: 6. CDR3 length: 13 residues. Germline V gives CDR1 MDHEN, CDR2 SYDVKM.

This chain links TRBV30 with TRBJ2-1; 14 bases fit TRBD2. Germline CDR1 reads GTSNPN; CDR2 reads SVGIG (reference sequence). CDR3 length: 18 residues. The junction had 4 bases not matched to a gene; V was cut back by 0 bases and J by 0 bases. Written as DNA, the CDR3 is TGTGCCTGGAGTGTATGGGGGACTAGCGGGGGCTCCTACAATGAGCAGTTCTTC. This gives the protein CAWSVWGTSGGSYNEQFF.